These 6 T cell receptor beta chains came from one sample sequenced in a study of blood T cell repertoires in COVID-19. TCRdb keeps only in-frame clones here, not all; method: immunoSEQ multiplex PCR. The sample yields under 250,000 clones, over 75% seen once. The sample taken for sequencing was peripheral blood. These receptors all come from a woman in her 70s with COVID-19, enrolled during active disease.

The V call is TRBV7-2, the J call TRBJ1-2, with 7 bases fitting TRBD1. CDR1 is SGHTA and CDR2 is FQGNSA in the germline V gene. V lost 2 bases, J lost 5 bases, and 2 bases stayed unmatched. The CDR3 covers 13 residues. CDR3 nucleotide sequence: TGTGCCAGCAGCTTAAGACAGGGTTATGGCTACACCTTC. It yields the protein CASSLRQGYGYTF.

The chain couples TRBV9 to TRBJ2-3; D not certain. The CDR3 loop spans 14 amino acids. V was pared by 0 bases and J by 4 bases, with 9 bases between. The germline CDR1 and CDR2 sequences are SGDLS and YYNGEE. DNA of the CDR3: TGTGCCAGCAGCGTAGTGGGCCAGGCAGATACGCAGTATTTT. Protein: CASSVVGQADTQYF.

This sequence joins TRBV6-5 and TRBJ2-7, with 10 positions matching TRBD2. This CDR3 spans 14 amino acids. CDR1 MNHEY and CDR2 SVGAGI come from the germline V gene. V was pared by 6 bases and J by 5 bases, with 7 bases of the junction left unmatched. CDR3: CASSPLAGADEQYF. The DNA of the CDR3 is TGTGCCAGCAGCCCCCTAGCGGGAGCTGACGAGCAGTACTTC.

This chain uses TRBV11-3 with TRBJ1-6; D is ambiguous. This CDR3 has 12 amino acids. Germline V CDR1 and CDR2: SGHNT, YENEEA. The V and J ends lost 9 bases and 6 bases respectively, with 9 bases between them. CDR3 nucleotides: TGTGCCAGTGGGGAGGGTAATTCACCCCTCCACTTT. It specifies CASGEGNSPLHF.

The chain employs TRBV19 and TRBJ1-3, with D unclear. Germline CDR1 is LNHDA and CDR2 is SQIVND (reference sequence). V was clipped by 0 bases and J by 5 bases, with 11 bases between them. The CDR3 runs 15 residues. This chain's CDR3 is CASSIDHGSRNTIYF. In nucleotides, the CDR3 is TGTGCCAGTAGTATAGACCACGGTAGCAGAAACACCATATATTTT.

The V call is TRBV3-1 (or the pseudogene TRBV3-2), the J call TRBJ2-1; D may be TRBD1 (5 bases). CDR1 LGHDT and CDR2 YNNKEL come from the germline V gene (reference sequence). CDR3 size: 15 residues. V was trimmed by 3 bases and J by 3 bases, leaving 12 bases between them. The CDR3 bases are TGTGCCAGCAGCCATGAGGACACCTACTACAATGAGCAGTTCTTC. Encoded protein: CASSHEDTYYNEQFF.